This T cell receptor beta chain derives from a study of graft-versus-host responses after intestinal transplantation. Study overall: Each recipient received anti-thymocyte globulin induction, then tacrolimus and steroids for 3 to 4 years.

Profiled with immunoSEQ multiplex PCR; TCRdb holds only in-frame clones, not every one. The sample lists about 30,000 clones; around nine tenths were seen once. V trimming: 4 bases; J trimming: 1 base; junction bases outside the gene matches: 3. Germline V gene lookup returns CDR1 ENHRY and CDR2 SYGVKD. This CDR3 comprises 15 residues. Sequencing used PBMCs, obtained around 62 weeks after intestinal transplantation. This TCR was sampled from a human patient who received an intestinal transplant, so some T cells may come from the graft donor. V gene TRBV10-3 combines with J gene TRBJ1-3; TRBD1 aligns across 8 bases. CDR3 nucleotide sequence: TGTGCCATCAGTGGTGGGACAGGATCTGGAAACACCATATATTTT. This sequence encodes CAISGGTGSGNTIYF.